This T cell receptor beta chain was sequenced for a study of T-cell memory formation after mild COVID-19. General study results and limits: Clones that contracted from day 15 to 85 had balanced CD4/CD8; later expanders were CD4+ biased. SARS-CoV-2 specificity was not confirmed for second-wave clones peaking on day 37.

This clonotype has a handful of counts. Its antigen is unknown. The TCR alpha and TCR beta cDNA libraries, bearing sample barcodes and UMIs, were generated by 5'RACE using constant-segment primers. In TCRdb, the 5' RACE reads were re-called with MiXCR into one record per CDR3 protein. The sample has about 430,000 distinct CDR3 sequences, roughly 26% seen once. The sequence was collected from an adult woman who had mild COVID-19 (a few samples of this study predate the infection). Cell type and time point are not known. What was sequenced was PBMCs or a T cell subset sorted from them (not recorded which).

The CDR3 protein is CASRGGAANTGELFF. In DNA, the CDR3 is TGTGCCAGCAGAGGGGGCGCGGCGAACACCGGGGAGCTGTTTTTT. The rearrangement uses TRBV27 and TRBJ2-2; 7 bases align to TRBD1. V lost 6 bases and J lost 0; bases outside the gene matches: 4. The CDR3 spans 15 residues. The germline V gene encodes CDR1 MNHEY and CDR2 SMNVEV (reference sequence).